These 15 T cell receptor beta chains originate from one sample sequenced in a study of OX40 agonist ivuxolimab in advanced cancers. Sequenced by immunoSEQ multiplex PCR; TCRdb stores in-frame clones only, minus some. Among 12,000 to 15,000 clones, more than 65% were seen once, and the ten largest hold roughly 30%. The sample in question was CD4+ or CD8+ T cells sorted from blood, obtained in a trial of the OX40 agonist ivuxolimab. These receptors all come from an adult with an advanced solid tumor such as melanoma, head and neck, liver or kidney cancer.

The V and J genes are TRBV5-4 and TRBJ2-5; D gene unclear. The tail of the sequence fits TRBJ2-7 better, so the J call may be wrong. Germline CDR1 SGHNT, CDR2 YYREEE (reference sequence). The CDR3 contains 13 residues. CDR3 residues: CASSLPNSYEQYF. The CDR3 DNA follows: TGTGCCAGCAGCTTGCCCAACTCCTACGAGCAGTACTTC.

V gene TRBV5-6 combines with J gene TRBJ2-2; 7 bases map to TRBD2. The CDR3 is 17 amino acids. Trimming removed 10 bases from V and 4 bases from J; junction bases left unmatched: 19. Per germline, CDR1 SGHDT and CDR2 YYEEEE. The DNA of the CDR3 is TGTGCCTCTTCCCGGCTAGCGGATTCCGCGAGCACCGGGGAGCTGTTTTTT. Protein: CASSRLADSASTGELFF.

The CDR3 coding sequence is TGTGCCAGCAGTTGGGGGACTAGCGGGAGATTGAGGGAGACCCAGTACTTC. Its translation is CASSWGTSGRLRETQYF. The genes are TRBV28 and TRBJ2-5; 14 bases align to TRBD2. This CDR3 is built from 17 residues. Germline V gene sequence: CDR1 MDHEN, CDR2 SYDVKM. The V gene end was trimmed by 4 bases and the J gene end by 5 bases; junction bases not matched to a gene: 9.

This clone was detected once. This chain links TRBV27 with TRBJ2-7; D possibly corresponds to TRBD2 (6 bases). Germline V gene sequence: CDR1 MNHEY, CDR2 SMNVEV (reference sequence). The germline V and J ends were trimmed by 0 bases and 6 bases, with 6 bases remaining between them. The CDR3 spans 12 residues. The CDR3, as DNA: TGTGCCAGCAGTTTATCGGAGGGCGAGCAGTACTTC. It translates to CASSLSEGEQYF.

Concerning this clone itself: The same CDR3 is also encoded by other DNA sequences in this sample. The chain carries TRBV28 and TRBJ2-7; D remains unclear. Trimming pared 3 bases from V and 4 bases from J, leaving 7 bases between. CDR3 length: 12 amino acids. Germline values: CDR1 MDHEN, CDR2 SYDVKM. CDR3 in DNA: TGTGCCAGCAGTTTCTCCCCTTACGAGCAGTACTTC. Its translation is CASSFSPYEQYF. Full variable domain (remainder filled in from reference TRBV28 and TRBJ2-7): DVKVTQSSRYLVKRTGEKVFLECVQDMDHENMFWYRQDPGLGLRLIYFSYDVKMKEKGDIPEGYSVSREKKERFSLILESASTNQTSMYLCASSFSPYEQYFGPGTRLTVT.

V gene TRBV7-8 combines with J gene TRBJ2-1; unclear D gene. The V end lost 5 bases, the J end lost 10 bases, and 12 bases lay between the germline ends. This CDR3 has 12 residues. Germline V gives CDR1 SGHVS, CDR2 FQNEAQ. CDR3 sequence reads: CASSLTQTEQFF. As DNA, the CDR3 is TGTGCCAGCAGCCTGACCCAGACCGAGCAGTTCTTC.

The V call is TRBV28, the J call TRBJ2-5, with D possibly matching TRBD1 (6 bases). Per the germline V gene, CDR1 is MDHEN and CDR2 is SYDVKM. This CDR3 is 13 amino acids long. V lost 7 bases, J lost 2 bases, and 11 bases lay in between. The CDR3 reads CASTQGAQETQYF. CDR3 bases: TGTGCCAGCACACAGGGTGCGCAAGAGACCCAGTACTTC. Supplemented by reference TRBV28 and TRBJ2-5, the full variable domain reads DVKVTQSSRYLVKRTGEKVFLECVQDMDHENMFWYRQDPGLGLRLIYFSYDVKMKEKGDIPEGYSVSREKKERFSLILESASTNQTSMYLCASTQGAQETQYFGPGTRLLVL.

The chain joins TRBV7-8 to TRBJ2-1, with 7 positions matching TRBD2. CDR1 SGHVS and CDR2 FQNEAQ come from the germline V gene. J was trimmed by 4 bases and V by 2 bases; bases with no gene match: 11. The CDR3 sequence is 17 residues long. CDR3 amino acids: CASSLFLRLAVYNEQFF. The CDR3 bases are TGTGCCAGCAGCTTATTCTTAAGACTAGCAGTATACAATGAGCAGTTCTTC. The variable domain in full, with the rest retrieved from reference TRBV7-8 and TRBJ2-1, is GAGVSQSPRYKVAKRGQDVALRCDPISGHVSLFWYQQALGQGPEFLTYFQNEAQLDKSGLPSDRFFAERPEGSVSTLKIQRTQQEDSAVYLCASSLFLRLAVYNEQFFGPGTRLTVL.

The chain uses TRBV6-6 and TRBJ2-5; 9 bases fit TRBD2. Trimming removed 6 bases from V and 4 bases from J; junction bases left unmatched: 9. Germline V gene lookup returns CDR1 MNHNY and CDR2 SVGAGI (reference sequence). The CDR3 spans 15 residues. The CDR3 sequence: CASSPIAGARETQYF. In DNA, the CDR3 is TGTGCCAGCAGCCCGATAGCGGGAGCCCGAGAGACCCAGTACTTC.

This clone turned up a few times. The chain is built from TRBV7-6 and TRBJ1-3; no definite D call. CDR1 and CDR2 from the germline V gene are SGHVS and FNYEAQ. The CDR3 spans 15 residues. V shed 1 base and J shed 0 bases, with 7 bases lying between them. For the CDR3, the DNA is TGTGCCAGCAGCTTAGACACGAGCTCTGGAAACACCATATATTTT. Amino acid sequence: CASSLDTSSGNTIYF.

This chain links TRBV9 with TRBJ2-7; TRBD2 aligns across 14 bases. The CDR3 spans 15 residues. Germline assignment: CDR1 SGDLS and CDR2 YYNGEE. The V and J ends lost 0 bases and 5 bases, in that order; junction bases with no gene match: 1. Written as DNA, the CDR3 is TGTGCCAGCAGCGTAGTGGGACTAGCGGGAGACGAGCAGTACTTC. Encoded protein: CASSVVGLAGDEQYF. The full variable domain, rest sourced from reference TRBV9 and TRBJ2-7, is DSGVTQTPKHLITATGQRVTLRCSPRSGDLSVYWYQQSLDQGLQFLIQYYNGEERAKGNILERFSAQQFPDLHSELNLSSLELGDSALYFCASSVVGLAGDEQYFGPGTRLTVT.

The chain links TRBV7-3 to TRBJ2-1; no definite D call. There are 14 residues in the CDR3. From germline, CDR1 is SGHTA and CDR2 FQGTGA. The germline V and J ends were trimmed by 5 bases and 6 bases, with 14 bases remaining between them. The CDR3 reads CASSLTPRSNEQFF. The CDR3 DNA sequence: TGTGCCAGCAGCCTTACCCCAAGGAGCAATGAGCAGTTCTTC.

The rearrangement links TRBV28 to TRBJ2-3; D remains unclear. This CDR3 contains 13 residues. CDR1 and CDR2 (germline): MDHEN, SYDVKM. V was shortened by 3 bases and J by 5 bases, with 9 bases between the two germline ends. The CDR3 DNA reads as TGTGCCAGCAGTTTTAATAGTAGAGATACGCAGTATTTT. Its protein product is CASSFNSRDTQYF.

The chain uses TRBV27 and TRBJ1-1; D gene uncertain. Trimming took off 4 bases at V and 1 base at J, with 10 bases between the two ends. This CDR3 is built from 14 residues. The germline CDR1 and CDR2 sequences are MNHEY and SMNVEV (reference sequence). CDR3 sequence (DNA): TGTGCCAGCAGTTCCCTAGCGGGGAACACTGAAGCTTTCTTT. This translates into CASSSLAGNTEAFF.

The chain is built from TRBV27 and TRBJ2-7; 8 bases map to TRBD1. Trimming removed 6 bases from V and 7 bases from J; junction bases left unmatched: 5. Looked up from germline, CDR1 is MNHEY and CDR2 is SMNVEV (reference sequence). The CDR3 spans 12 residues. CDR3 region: CASRTGAGEQYF. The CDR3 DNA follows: TGTGCCAGCAGGACAGGGGCGGGGGAGCAGTACTTC.